A single sample gave rise to the 27 T cell receptor beta chains below, sequenced in a study of blood T cells in healthy people across ages. PCR was performed a second time for 7 to 11 cycles using a sample-barcoded 5' primer and a J-beta primer mix. TCRdb passed the 5' RACE reads through MiXCR, listing each CDR3 protein once. The table records roughly 1.4 million distinct CDR3 sequences, around 55% of them present only once. What was sequenced was blood. Receptors originate from a young man in good health.

The V call is TRBV2, the J call TRBJ2-7; D remains ambiguous. With the DNA end fitting TRBJ2-5 better, the J assignment may be wrong. Germline CDR1 is SNHLY and CDR2 is FYNNEI. There are 15 residues in the CDR3. Written as DNA, the CDR3 is TGTGCCAGCAGTGAAGCGCGTAGCAGGCAAGAGACCCAGTACTTC. The encoded protein is CASSEARSRQETQYF.

This chain connects TRBV5-1 to TRBJ2-7, with TRBD1 matching over 8 bases. The CDR3 is 14 amino acids. Germline-derived CDR1 and CDR2 are SGHRS and YFSETQ. With V trimmed by 5 bases and J by 4 bases, 8 bases remained unmatched. CDR3 amino acids: CASRPRDRSYEQYF. CDR3 nucleotide sequence: TGCGCCAGCAGGCCGCGGGACAGGTCTTACGAGCAGTACTTC.

This chain joins TRBV29-1 and TRBJ2-7; TRBD2 agrees at 12 bases. This CDR3 comprises 17 residues. With V trimmed by 1 base and J by 4 bases, 11 bases remained unmatched. CDR1 and CDR2 from the germline V gene are SQVTM and ANQGSEA. The CDR3 spells CSVEAASGRAVEYEQYF. In nucleotides, the CDR3 is TGCAGCGTTGAAGCGGCTAGCGGGAGGGCCGTTGAGTACGAGCAGTACTTC.

To note about this clonotype: An end of the junction does not agree with germline; a read error may underlie this. This rearrangement joins TRBV6-1 to TRBJ2-1, with D uncertain. Germline V gene lookup returns CDR1 MNHNS and CDR2 SASEGT. This CDR3 contains 11 residues. CDR3 bases: TGTGCCACCGCGCCGTACAATGAGCAGGTCTTC. Translation gives CATAPYNEQVF.

V gene TRBV10-3 combines with J gene TRBJ2-5; TRBD2 matches at 11 bases. This CDR3 comprises 15 residues. Germline lookup yields CDR1 ENHRY and CDR2 SYGVKD. V lost 3 bases to trimming and J lost 1 base; unmatched junction nucleotides: 1. CDR3 in DNA: TGTGCCATCAGTGAAGGGACTAGCGGCCAAGAGACCCAGTACTTC. Residues: CAISEGTSGQETQYF.

The chain joins TRBV7-9 to TRBJ2-3, with 7 bases fitting TRBD1. Trimming took 5 bases from V and 2 from J; bases not matched to a gene: 4. The CDR3 extends over 14 amino acids. From germline, CDR1 is SEHNR and CDR2 FQNEAQ (reference sequence). As DNA, the CDR3 is TGTGCCAGCAGCGAAGGGACAGACACAGATACGCAGTATTTT. It specifies CASSEGTDTDTQYF.

This CDR3 is CARGLSETQYF. The DNA for the CDR3 is TGTGCCAGGGGACTTTCGGAGACCCAGTACTTC. The gene calls are TRBV2 and TRBJ2-7; D perhaps matches TRBD2 (6 bases). Judging by the DNA end, TRBJ2-5 fits better; the J call may be wrong. The CDR3 sequence is 11 residues long. Germline V gene data show CDR1 as SNHLY and CDR2 as FYNNEI.

V is TRBV7-2 and J is TRBJ2-1, with a possible D match to TRBD2 (5 bases). V lost 4 bases and J lost 8, with 15 bases in between. CDR1 is SGHTA, CDR2 FQGNSA, per germline. The CDR3 sequence is 14 residues long. CDR3 bases: TGTGCCAGCAGCTCCGCGGGCTTTATGGATGAGCAGTTCTTC. It codes for CASSSAGFMDEQFF.

This clonotype showed up just a few times. One end of the junction is discordant with germline, which a read error may explain. The genes are TRBV10-3 and TRBJ2-3, with D perhaps assigned TRBD1 or TRBD2 (6 bases each). The CDR3 runs 14 residues. Germline-derived CDR1 and CDR2 are ENHRY and SYGVKD. The CDR3 reads CAIAGTSNTGTQYF. The CDR3 region has the DNA TGTGCCATCGCGGGGACAAGTAACACAGGTACGCAGTATTTT.

The gene calls are TRBV15 and TRBJ1-6; TRBD1 might be the D (5 bases). The CDR3 is made up of 15 amino acids. Per germline, CDR1 LNHNV and CDR2 YYDKDF (reference sequence). The V end was cut by 5 bases, the J end by 6 bases, with 14 bases between. The CDR3 sequence: CATSPSGGFNSPLHF. DNA for the CDR3: TGTGCCACCAGCCCCTCCGGGGGGTTTAATTCACCCCTCCACTTT.

This clonotype was detected a few times. The gene calls are TRBV27 and TRBJ2-1; 11 bases are shared with TRBD2. J gave up 3 bases and V 3 bases, and 4 bases lay outside the gene matches. From germline, CDR1 is MNHEY and CDR2 SMNVEV (reference sequence). CDR3 length: 16 amino acids. The CDR3 here is CASSLGLAENYNEQFF. CDR3 bases: TGTGCCAGCAGTTTGGGACTAGCGGAGAACTACAATGAGCAGTTCTTC.

The chain is built from TRBV28 and TRBJ2-1, with a tentative D call TRBD1 (6 bases). Germline V gives CDR1 MDHEN, CDR2 SYDVKM. This CDR3 region has 15 residues. Trimming removed 11 bases from V and 4 bases from J, with 21 bases in between. CDR3 in amino acids: CAGQGSGVFYNEQFF. The CDR3 bases are TGTGCCGGCCAGGGGAGTGGGGTTTTTTACAATGAGCAGTTCTTC.

V and J are TRBV28 and TRBJ1-1; D is ambiguous. CDR1 and CDR2 from the germline V gene are MDHEN and SYDVKM. Between the trimmed V and J ends, which lost 8 bases and 2 bases, there was a span of 12 bases. The length of the CDR3 is 13 residues. The CDR3 bases are TGTGCCAGCGGACGGCTGCTAAACACTGAAGCTTTCTTT. As protein: CASGRLLNTEAFF.

The chain links TRBV20-1 to TRBJ2-4, with TRBD1 identical over 8 bases. The J call may not be correct, given that the DNA end is closer to TRBJ2-7. The CDR3 spans 14 residues. Germline V gene data show CDR1 as DFQATT and CDR2 as SNEGSKA (reference sequence). The CDR3 here is CSATLTGDSYEQYF. CDR3 DNA sequence: TGCAGTGCTACCTTGACAGGGGATAGCTACGAGCAGTACTTC.

The V and J genes are TRBV7-9 and TRBJ2-1, with D unclear. The ends were cut back, 4 bases at V and 13 bases at J, with 20 bases in the middle. Germline V gene data show CDR1 as SEHNR and CDR2 as FQNEAQ (reference sequence). The CDR3 covers 14 residues. The CDR3 reads CASSSTRASGFQFF. Written as DNA, the CDR3 is TGTGCCAGCAGCTCTACCCGGGCCTCGGGCTTTCAGTTCTTC. The full variable domain, with the rest looked up from reference TRBV7-9 and TRBJ2-1, is DTGVSQNPRHKITKRGQNVTFRCDPISEHNRLYWYRQTLGQGPEFLTYFQNEAQLEKSRLLSDRFSAERPKGSFSTLEIQRTEQGDSAMYLCASSSTRASGFQFFGPGTRLTVL.

The chain carries TRBV11-2 and TRBJ2-1; perhaps D is TRBD1 or TRBD2 (5 bases each). Germline CDR1 reads SGHAT; CDR2 reads FQNNGV. This CDR3 spans 18 amino acids. V was shortened by 5 bases and J by 0 bases, with 20 bases between the two germline ends. CDR3 protein: CASSAKGVRRASYNEQFF. The CDR3, as DNA: TGTGCCAGCAGCGCAAAAGGGGTTAGGCGGGCCTCCTACAATGAGCAGTTCTTC.

The V and J genes are TRBV29-1 and TRBJ2-1, with 10 bases aligning to TRBD2. The CDR3 is 17 residues long. CDR1 and CDR2 from the germline V gene are SQVTM and ANQGSEA. V was pared by 1 base and J by 8 bases, with 14 bases of the junction left unmatched. CDR3 in DNA: TGCAGCGTTGAAGGTAGAGGGCTAGCGGGAGCCTTTGATGAGCAGTTCTTC. Translated: CSVEGRGLAGAFDEQFF.

The genes are TRBV20-1 and TRBJ2-1; D is uncertain. Trimming shortened V by 0 bases and J by 0 bases, and 9 bases separated the two germline ends. Per the germline V gene, CDR1 is DFQATT and CDR2 is SNEGSKA (reference sequence). The CDR3 has 15 residues. The CDR3 DNA reads TGCAGTGCTAGAGAGTCCGAGAGCTCCTACAATGAGCAGTTCTTC. Protein: CSARESESSYNEQFF.

V and J are TRBV28 and TRBJ1-1; 7 nucleotides agree with TRBD1. The length of the CDR3 is 16 residues. CDR1 and CDR2 (germline): MDHEN, SYDVKM. Trimming at V came to 4 bases and at J to 7 bases, leaving 15 bases not matched to a gene. Here the CDR3 reads CASSSLSRQGWNEAFF. For the CDR3, the DNA is TGTGCCAGCAGTTCCCTCTCACGACAGGGTTGGAATGAAGCTTTCTTT.

The chain combines TRBV18 with TRBJ2-2; 7 bases align to TRBD1. Losses at the gene ends were 3 bases for V and 0 bases for J; bases not matched to a gene: 4. This CDR3 region has 16 residues. Germline loops: CDR1 KGHSH, CDR2 LQKENI. DNA for the CDR3: TGTGCCAGCTCACCTATGGGACAGCCGAACACCGGGGAGCTGTTTTTT. It codes for CASSPMGQPNTGELFF. Together with reference TRBV18 and TRBJ2-2, the CDR3 gives the full variable domain: NAGVMQNPRHLVRRRGQEARLRCSPMKGHSHVYWYRQLPEEGLKFMVYLQKENIIDESGMPKERFSAEFPKEGPSILRIQQVVRGDSAAYFCASSPMGQPNTGELFFGEGSRLTVL.

The sample holds a few counts of this clonotype. The chain employs TRBV20-1 and TRBJ2-1, with a tentative D call TRBD2 (5 bases). The CDR3 spans 15 residues. Germline lookup yields CDR1 DFQATT and CDR2 SNEGSKA (reference sequence). V lost 5 bases, J lost 0 bases, and 14 bases lay in between. The CDR3 spells CSARGFGGSYNEQFF. CDR3 nucleotide sequence: TGCAGTGCTCGTGGTTTTGGAGGCTCCTACAATGAGCAGTTCTTC.

This clonotype has just a few counts. The V gene is TRBV4-1, the J gene TRBJ2-1; D is ambiguous. V gave up 3 bases and J gave up 10 bases, with 10 bases separating them. The CDR3 runs 12 residues. Germline V gene data show CDR1 as MGHRA and CDR2 as YSYEKL. The CDR3 reads CASSHRKMEQFF. The CDR3 DNA reads as TGCGCCAGCAGCCATAGGAAGATGGAGCAGTTCTTC.

There are a few counts of this clonotype. A single base separates this from a much larger clone, so it may be a read error. This chain links TRBV24-1 with TRBJ2-4; 11 positions agree with TRBD2. The CDR3 length is 15 residues. In germline, CDR1 is KGHDR, CDR2 SFDVKD. V was pared by 5 bases and J by 6 bases, with 5 bases of the junction left unmatched. CDR3: CATSGPSGGTNIQYF. CDR3 coding DNA: TGTGCCACCAGTGGCCCTAGCGGGGGGACAAACATTCAGTACTTC.

The chain has TRBV5-1 and TRBJ2-5; D may be TRBD1 (6 bases). This CDR3 has 14 amino acids. Germline V CDR1 and CDR2: SGHRS, YFSETQ. Deletions cut 4 bases from V and 11 bases from J, with 21 bases between. CDR3 bases: TGCGCCAGCAGCCTTCTACAGGGAGTGTGGGAGCAGTACTTC. It encodes CASSLLQGVWEQYF. Full variable domain (missing parts from reference TRBV5-1 and TRBJ2-5): KAGVTQTPRYLIKTRGQQVTLSCSPISGHRSVSWYQQTPGQGLQFLFEYFSETQRNKGNFPGRFSGRQFSNSRSEMNVSTLELGDSALYLCASSLLQGVWEQYFGPGTRLLVL.

V usage is TRBV7-2 and J usage is TRBJ2-5; TRBD1 agrees at 7 bases. This CDR3 is 15 amino acids long. Trimming at V came to 5 bases and at J to 1 base, leaving 7 bases not matched to a gene. Germline CDR1 SGHTA, CDR2 FQGNSA. In DNA, the CDR3 is TGTGCCAGCAGCGTATACAGGGGCGCCCAAGAGACCCAGTACTTC. Encoded protein: CASSVYRGAQETQYF.

V and J are TRBV20-1 and TRBJ2-1, with 11 bases that match TRBD1. The CDR3 has 18 amino acids. Germline V gene data show CDR1 as DFQATT and CDR2 as SNEGSKA (reference sequence). V lost 3 bases, J lost 5 bases, and 15 bases stayed unmatched. The CDR3 coding sequence is TGCAGTGCTAGCTTGTTGGGACAGGGGGGAAATAGCAACAATGAGCAGTTCTTC. Translation gives CSASLLGQGGNSNNEQFF.

The CDR3 protein is CSARTPRSSSYEQYF. The CDR3 nucleotides are TGCAGTGCTAGGACCCCACGGAGCAGCTCCTACGAGCAGTACTTC. V gene TRBV20-1 combines with J gene TRBJ2-7; no definite D call. V lost 3 bases and J 0 bases, leaving 15 bases between the germline ends. Looked up from germline, CDR1 is DFQATT and CDR2 is SNEGSKA (reference sequence). The CDR3 extends over 15 amino acids.